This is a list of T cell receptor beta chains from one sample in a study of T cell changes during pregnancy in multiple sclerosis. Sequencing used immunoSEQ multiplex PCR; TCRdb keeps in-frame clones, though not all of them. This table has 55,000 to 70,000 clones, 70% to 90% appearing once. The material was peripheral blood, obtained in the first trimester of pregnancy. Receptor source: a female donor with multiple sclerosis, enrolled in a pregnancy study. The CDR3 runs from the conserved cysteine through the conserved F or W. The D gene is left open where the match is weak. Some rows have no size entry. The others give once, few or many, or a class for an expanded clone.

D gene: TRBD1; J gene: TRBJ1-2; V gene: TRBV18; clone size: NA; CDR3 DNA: TGTGCCAGCTCACCACCGGACAGGGCGCCTGGCTACACCTTC; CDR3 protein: CASSPPDRAPGYTF
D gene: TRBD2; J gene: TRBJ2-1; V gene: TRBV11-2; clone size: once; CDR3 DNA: TGTGCCAGCAGCTTACTAGCGGGGGTCAATGAGCAGTTCTTC; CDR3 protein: CASSLLAGVNEQFF
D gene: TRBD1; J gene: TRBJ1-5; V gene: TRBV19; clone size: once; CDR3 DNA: TGTGCCAGTAGCAATGGACAGGGGGCACGACAGCCCCAGCATTTT; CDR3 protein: CASSNGQGARQPQHF
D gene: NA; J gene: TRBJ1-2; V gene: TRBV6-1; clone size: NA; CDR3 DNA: TGTGCCAGCAGGCCACAGGGAAACTATGGCTACACCTTC; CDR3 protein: CASRPQGNYGYTF
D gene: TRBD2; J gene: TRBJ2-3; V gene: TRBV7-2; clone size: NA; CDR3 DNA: TGTGCCAGCAGTCTCACTAGCGGGAGGCCCCCAGATACGCAGTATTTT; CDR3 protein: CASSLTSGRPPDTQYF
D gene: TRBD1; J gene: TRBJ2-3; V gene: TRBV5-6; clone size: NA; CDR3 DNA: TGTGCCAGCAGCTCACGGACAGGGGGCACAGATACGCAGTATTTT; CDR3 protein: CASSSRTGGTDTQYF
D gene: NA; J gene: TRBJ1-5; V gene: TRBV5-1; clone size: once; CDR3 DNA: TGCGCCAGCAGTGAGGGGGGGGTGACGATTCAGCCCCAGCATTTT; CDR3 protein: CASSEGGVTIQPQHF
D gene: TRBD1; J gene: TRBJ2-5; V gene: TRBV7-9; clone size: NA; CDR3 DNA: TGTGCCAGCAGCCCCAGGGACAGGGGAAGAGAGACCCAGTACTTC; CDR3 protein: CASSPRDRGRETQYF
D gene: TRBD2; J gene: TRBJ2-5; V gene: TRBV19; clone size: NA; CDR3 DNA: TGTGCCAGTAGTATAGAGGGGGCGGTTAGCGGGGTGGGGCAGCAAGAGACCCAGTACTTC; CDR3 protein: CASSIEGAVSGVGQQETQYF
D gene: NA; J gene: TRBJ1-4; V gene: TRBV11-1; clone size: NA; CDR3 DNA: TGTGCCAGCAGCCATTCCGCCAGTGCAACTAATGAAAAACTGTTTTTT; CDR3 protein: CASSHSASATNEKLFF
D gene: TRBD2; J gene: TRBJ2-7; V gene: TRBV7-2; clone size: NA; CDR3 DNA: TGTGCCAGCAGCTTAATACAGCGGGGCGAGCAGTACTTC; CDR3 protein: CASSLIQRGEQYF
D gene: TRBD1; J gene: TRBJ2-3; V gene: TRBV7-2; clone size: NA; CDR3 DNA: TGTGCCAGCAGCTTAGTAAGGAAAAGGGGGCGGTTGGGAGATACGCAGTATTTT; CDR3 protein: CASSLVRKRGRLGDTQYF
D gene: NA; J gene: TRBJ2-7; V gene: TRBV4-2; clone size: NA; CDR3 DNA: TGTGCCAGCAGCCAAGACCATTCTGGGGCAGGGAGGATTTCCTACGAGCAGTACTTC; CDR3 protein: CASSQDHSGAGRISYEQYF
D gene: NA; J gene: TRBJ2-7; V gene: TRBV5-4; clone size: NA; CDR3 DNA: TGTGCCAGCAGCTTGGCGCAGGGGACCTACGAGCAGTACTTC; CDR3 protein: CASSLAQGTYEQYF
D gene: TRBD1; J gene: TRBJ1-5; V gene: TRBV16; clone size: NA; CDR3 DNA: TGTGCCAGCAGCCCGGGGACAGAGAGCAATCAGCCCCAGCATTTT; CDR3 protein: CASSPGTESNQPQHF
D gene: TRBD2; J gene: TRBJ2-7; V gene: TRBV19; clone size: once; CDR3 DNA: TGTGCCAGCAGACTAGCGGGGGACTACTCCTACGAGCAGTACTTC; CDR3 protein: CASRLAGDYSYEQYF
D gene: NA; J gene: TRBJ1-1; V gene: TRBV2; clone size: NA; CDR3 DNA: TGTGCCAGCCCTAAGCAGGGATCCTTGAACACTGAAGCTTTCTTT; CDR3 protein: CASPKQGSLNTEAFF
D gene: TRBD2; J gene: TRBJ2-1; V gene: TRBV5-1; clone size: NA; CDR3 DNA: TGCGCCAGCCAGAGCGGGAATAGCAATGAGCAGTTCTTC; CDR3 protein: CASQSGNSNEQFF
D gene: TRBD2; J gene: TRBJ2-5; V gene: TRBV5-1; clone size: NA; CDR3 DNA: TGCGCCAGCAGCTTGGAGGACCTGGGGGGGGAGACCCAGTACTTC; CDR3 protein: CASSLEDLGGETQYF
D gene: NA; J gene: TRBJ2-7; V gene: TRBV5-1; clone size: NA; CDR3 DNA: TGCGCCAGCAGCTTAAGTGCAGGGGCCTACGAGCAGTACTTC; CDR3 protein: CASSLSAGAYEQYF
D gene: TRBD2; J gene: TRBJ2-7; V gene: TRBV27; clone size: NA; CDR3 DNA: TGTGCCAGCAGTCCGGCTAGCGGGAGCCCCTACGAGCAGTACTTC; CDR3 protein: CASSPASGSPYEQYF
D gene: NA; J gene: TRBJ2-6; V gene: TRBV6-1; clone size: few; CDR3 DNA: TGTGCCAGCAGTGAAGACAGCTCTGGGGCCAACGTCCTGACTTTC; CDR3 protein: CASSEDSSGANVLTF
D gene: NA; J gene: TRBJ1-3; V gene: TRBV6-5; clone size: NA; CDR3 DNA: TGTGCCAGCAGTTCGGGACAAGGGAAGGGAAACACCATATATTTT; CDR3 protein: CASSSGQGKGNTIYF
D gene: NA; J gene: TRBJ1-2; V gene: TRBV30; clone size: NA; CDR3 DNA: TGTGCCTGGGAAATCACTGAGGCTGTCTATGGCTACACCTTC; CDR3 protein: CAWEITEAVYGYTF
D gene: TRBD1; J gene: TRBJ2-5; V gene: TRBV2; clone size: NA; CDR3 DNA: TGTGCCACCGAAAGACAGGGGGCACGGCGGGAGACCCAGTACTTC; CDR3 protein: CATERQGARRETQYF
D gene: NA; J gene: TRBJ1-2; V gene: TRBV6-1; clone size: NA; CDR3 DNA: TGTGCCAGCAGTGAAGGGCAGAACTATGGCTACACCTTC; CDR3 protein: CASSEGQNYGYTF
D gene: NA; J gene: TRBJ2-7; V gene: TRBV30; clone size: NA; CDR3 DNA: TGTGCCTGGACCTCGAGGGACTTCCCCTACGAGCAGTACTTC; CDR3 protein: CAWTSRDFPYEQYF
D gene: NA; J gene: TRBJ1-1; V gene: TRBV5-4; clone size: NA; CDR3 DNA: TGTGCCAGCAGCTTGACAGAGCTGAACACTGAAGCTTTCTTT; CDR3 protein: CASSLTELNTEAFF